This section outlines one T cell receptor (beta chain) sequence together with its context. Its antigen specificity is not known. No much larger clonotype is one base removed from it; base qualities were not supplied. This record comes from a study of T cell responses to AZD1222 COVID-19 vaccine (dated by TCRdb to the early 2020s). About the full investigation: AZD1222 recipients with second doses at about 4 weeks or about 12 weeks were pooled, because spike-specific TCR depth and breadth did not differ between schedules. TCR sequencing was performed for 230 to 250 trial participants, of whom about 200 were given two doses of AZD1222 and around 25 were given two doses of MenACWY control vaccine. Enrollment into the trials was organized by age into subgroups of 18-55, 56-69 and 70-plus years, and those subgroups contained 148, 28 and 57 TCR-sequenced participants, respectively.

The label giving this sample's time point can be read as: baseline before first vaccination. Samples from vaccinated people were obtained from the UK trials COV001 and COV002, which included a single-blind randomized controlled phase 2/3 trial of AZD1222 (ChAdOx1 nCoV-19) in healthy adults. Trial participant PBMC samples were collected at day 0 and day 28 after the second dose for TCRbeta chain sequencing. What the study reported, not specific to this receptor: Spike-specific TCR breadth and depth rose significantly after two AZD1222 doses compared with day 0 and with MenACWY recipients. The 56-69-year group was small, and its depth increase did not reach significance, likely because of low power. The whole spike protein was spanned by vaccine-associated CD4 TCRs, and dominant responses were seen in regions 160-218 and 743-854. Conclusions about previously exposed vaccinees are limited, since just a handful of AZD1222 recipients were seropositive for SARS-CoV-2 at baseline. Participants were mostly white British, with more females than males. The authors suggested clonal diversity may have been underestimated. No day 14 peak-response samples were available, so repertoires were characterized only after the peak T cell response. Epitopes outside the regions mutated in the B.1.351 and B.1.1.7 variants were reportedly recognized by nearly half of the unique spike-specific TCRs.

The CDR3 regions of human TCRbeta chains were subjected to immunosequencing. From the authors' description of their analysis: Repertoire TCRs were matched against a reference library of SARS-CoV-2-specific TCRs generated with the MIRA antigen-specificity platform. Breadth meant the fraction of unique TCRs that were SARS-CoV-2-associated, whereas depth meant the fraction of total T cells that were SARS-CoV-2-associated. Each spike-specific TCR was assigned to its reactive spike region and to a CD4 or CD8 class using the MIRA data. Log10-transformed breadth and depth values were compared by one-way ANOVA with Sidak's multiple comparisons tests. TCRdb took this table from immuneACCESS and kept in-frame rearrangements with V and J called. Such tables lack part of the clones; where checked against another copy, unresolved V genes explain under half of the gap, and the rest is unexplained. That table gives V, J and clone size, and the DNA gave D and trimming. The sample records around 160,000 clones, more than 85% of which are singletons. The ten largest clones capture about 1.3% of the sample.

From a lookup of the germline V gene, CDR1 and CDR2 are MDHEN and SYDVKM. V has 8 bases trimmed and J has 6 bases trimmed; junction bases matching no gene number 14. Inclusive of the bounding cysteine and phenylalanine, the CDR3 is 15 residues long. Only CDR3 DNA remains: 45 bases, in frame from the first base. This receptor was obtained from an adult in good health. The source was peripheral blood, collected on day 0 of AZD1222 vaccination. The chain couples TRBV28 to TRBJ2-5, and TRBD2 matches 8 of the central bases. The nucleotide sequence is given as TGTGCCAGCGGCGCCGTTAGCCGGGGGGGAAAGACCCAGTACTTC. The encoded protein is CASGAVSRGGKTQYF.